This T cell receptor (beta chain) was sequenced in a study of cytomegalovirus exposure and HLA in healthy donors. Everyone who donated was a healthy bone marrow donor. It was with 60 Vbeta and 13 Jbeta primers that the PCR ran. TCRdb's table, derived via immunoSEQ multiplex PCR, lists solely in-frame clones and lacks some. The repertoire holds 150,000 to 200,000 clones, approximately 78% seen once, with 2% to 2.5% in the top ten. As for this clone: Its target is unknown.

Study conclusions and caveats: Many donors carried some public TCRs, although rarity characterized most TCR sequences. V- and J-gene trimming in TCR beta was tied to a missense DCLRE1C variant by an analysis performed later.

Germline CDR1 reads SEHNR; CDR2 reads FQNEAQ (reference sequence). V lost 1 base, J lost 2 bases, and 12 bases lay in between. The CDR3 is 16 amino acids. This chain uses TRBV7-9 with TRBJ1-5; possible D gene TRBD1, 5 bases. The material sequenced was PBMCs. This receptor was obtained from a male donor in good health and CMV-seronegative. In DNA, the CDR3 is TGTGCCAGCAGCTTAGACGGGGGTTGGGGCAATCAGCCCCAGCATTTT. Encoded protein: CASSLDGGWGNQPQHF.